The T cell receptor (beta chain) under discussion was sequenced for a study of blood T cell repertoires in COVID-19. For the study at large: From the United States, Italy and Spain came samples of acute and convalescent COVID-19.

The Seattle site enrolled patients during active infection and followed them longitudinally. V lost 1 base and J lost 6, with 10 bases in between. Germline V gene data show CDR1 as GTSNPN and CDR2 as SVGIG (reference sequence). The CDR3 is made up of 12 amino acids. Per the authors' pipeline: Amplification of reference gene primers provided the estimated nucleated cell counts. Sequencing used immunoSEQ multiplex PCR; TCRdb keeps in-frame clones, though not all of them. Clonal size and the V and J genes are those of that table, whereas D and trimming came from the DNA. The data hold about 120,000 clones, with around 88% observed a single time.

The sequence derives from a man aged 60-69 years with COVID-19, enrolled during active disease. The sequencing sample was made of peripheral blood. V and J are TRBV30 and TRBJ2-7, with TRBD1 as a possible D gene (6 bases). In nucleotides, the CDR3 is TGTGCCTGGAGTGAGCAGGGGCGCGAGCAGTACTTC. Translating it yields CAWSEQGREQYF.